This T cell receptor beta chain stems from a study of molecular identifiers for immune sequencing clone quantification. On this clonotype itself: Relative to the germline gene, one junction end is altered; a read error may explain this.

Listed TCR primers and previously described methods were used for bulk TCR libraries. TCRdb reprocessed the PCR reads with MiXCR, giving one entry per CDR3 protein. This table has 250,000 to 400,000 distinct CDR3 sequences, 20% to 25% appearing once. CDR1 and CDR2 from the germline V gene are SEHNR and FQNEAQ (reference sequence). CDR3 size: 16 residues. Sequenced material: naive CD8+ T cells from blood, with Jurkat cell RNA spiked in. Subset defined: FACS-sorted CD8+CD4-CCR7+CD45RA+ naive T cells. This chain uses TRBV7-9 with TRBJ2-2; TRBD2 is a possible D gene (7 bases). The sequence was obtained from a human donor in good health. Some libraries in this study had Jurkat cell RNA spiked in. The CDR3 loop reads CASSSGGGPYTGEPFF. The CDR3 DNA reads as TGTGCCAGCAGCTCAGGCGGGGGCCCCTACACCGGGGAGCCGTTTTTT.